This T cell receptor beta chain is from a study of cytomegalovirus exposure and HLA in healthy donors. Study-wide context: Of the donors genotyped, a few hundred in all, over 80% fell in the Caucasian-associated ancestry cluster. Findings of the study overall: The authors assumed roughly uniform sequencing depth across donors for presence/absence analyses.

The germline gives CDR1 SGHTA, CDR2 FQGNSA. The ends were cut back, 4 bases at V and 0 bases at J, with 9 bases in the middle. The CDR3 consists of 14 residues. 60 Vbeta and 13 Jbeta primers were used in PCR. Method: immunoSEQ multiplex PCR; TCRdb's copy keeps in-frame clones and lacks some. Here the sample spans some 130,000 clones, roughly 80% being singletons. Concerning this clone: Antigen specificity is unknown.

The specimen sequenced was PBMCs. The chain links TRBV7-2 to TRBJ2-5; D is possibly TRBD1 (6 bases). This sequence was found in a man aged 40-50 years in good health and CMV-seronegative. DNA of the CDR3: TGTGCCAGCAGCTATCAGGGGAACCAAGAGACCCAGTACTTC. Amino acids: CASSYQGNQETQYF.